These 5 T cell receptor beta chains came from one sample sequenced in a study of blood T cell repertoires in COVID-19. Sequencing was performed with immunoSEQ multiplex PCR; in TCRdb, only in-frame clones are kept and a portion is missing. The table has roughly 250,000 clones, 75% to 90% seen once. Material: PBMCs or T cells enriched from blood (not recorded which). These receptors all stem from a man aged 40-50 years who had recovered from COVID-19.

This clone has more than one count but fewer than ten. V gene TRBV2 combines with J gene TRBJ2-5; 7 positions match TRBD1. J lost 2 bases, V lost 4 bases, and 13 bases had no gene match. The CDR3 loop spans 17 amino acids. The germline CDR1 and CDR2 sequences are SNHLY and FYNNEI. The CDR3 nucleotides read TGTGCCAGCAGTGCTCGCCCCCGGGCAGGGGGACAAGAGACCCAGTACTTC. Translation gives CASSARPRAGGQETQYF.

The chain joins TRBV27 to TRBJ2-1; 10 bases are a match to TRBD2. This CDR3 region has 17 residues. Germline V CDR1 and CDR2: MNHEY, SMNVEV (reference sequence). Losses at the gene ends were 3 bases for V and 8 bases for J; bases not matched to a gene: 13. The CDR3 DNA reads as TGTGCCAGCAGTTTCCCTGGTATAGCGGGGGGATGGGATGAGCAGTTCTTC. Amino acids: CASSFPGIAGGWDEQFF.

V and J are TRBV11-2 and TRBJ1-2, with D possibly TRBD1 on 5 matching bases. The CDR3 has 14 residues. Between the trimmed V and J ends, which lost 0 bases and 7 bases, there was a span of 12 bases. CDR1 and CDR2 from the germline V gene are SGHAT and FQNNGV. CDR3 bases: TGTGCCAGCAGCTTAGATCCCCAGGGCACTGGCTACACCTTC. The encoded protein is CASSLDPQGTGYTF.

CDR3 in amino acids: CASSQGALVYEQYF. The CDR3 DNA reads TGTGCCAGCAGCCAAGGGGCCTTGGTCTACGAGCAGTACTTC. This chain uses TRBV4-2 with TRBJ2-7; D is undetermined. Germline-derived CDR1 and CDR2 are LGHNA and YNFKEQ. V was trimmed by 1 base and J by 3 bases, leaving 10 bases between them. This CDR3 has 14 amino acids.

J is TRBJ2-1 and V is TRBV5-1, with 7 nucleotides matching TRBD2. The CDR3 totals 12 residues. The trim removed 0 bases at V and 13 bases at J, leaving 4 bases unmatched. Germline V CDR1 and CDR2: SGHRS, YFSETQ. CDR3: CASSLGLAEQFF. CDR3 DNA: TGCGCCAGCAGCTTGGGGCTAGCGGAACAGTTCTTC. Combining the CDR3 with reference TRBV5-1 and TRBJ2-1 gives the whole variable domain KAGVTQTPRYLIKTRGQQVTLSCSPISGHRSVSWYQQTPGQGLQFLFEYFSETQRNKGNFPGRFSGRQFSNSRSEMNVSTLELGDSALYLCASSLGLAEQFFGPGTRLTVL.